One T cell receptor beta chain is described in this entry. Its antigen is currently unknown. Total RNA, at least 6 micrograms per sample, came from PBMCs. This sample was taken from a study of blood T cells in healthy people across ages. The second PCR ran about 6 to 12 cycles with a sample-barcoded 5' primer and J-beta primers. TCRdb used MiXCR to reprocess the 5' RACE reads, holding one entry per CDR3 protein. The sample includes more than 800,000 distinct CDR3 sequences, under 55% of them seen just once. Study-wide results and limits: Naive T cell percentage and TCR beta diversity correlated strongly. When one million T cells were used, diversity estimates were thought to be underestimates.

The sequence derives from a woman aged 55-70 years in good health. The material sequenced was blood.

The CDR3 sequence is CASSLRSGTNANEQFF. The CDR3 bases are TGTGCCAGCAGTTTACGTTCGGGGACTAACGCAAATGAGCAGTTCTTC. The rearrangement joins TRBV12-3 or TRBV12-4 to TRBJ2-1, with TRBD2 identical over 7 bases. The CDR3 has 16 amino acids. The junction had 11 bases not matched to a gene; V was cut back by 2 bases and J by 7 bases.